Following are 31 T cell receptor beta chains from one sample sequenced in a study of blood T cell repertoires in COVID-19 (dated by TCRdb to the early 2020s). The library was built by means of the immunoSEQ multiplex PCR assay. Entries here come from immuneACCESS through TCRdb and include only in-frame sequences with V and J called. Some clones fail to appear in such tables; in the studies checked, an unresolved V gene covers under half of the shortfall, and the cause of the remainder is unknown. Within this sample are approximately 300,000 clones, with about 83% of them counted one time only. Around 1.6% of the sample belongs to the ten largest clones. Sequencing was done on a sample of peripheral blood. These receptors all stem from a woman between 50 and 59 years old with acute or convalescent COVID-19.

This chain uses TRBV11-2 with TRBJ1-5; D might be TRBD1 (5 bases). From germline, CDR1 is SGHAT and CDR2 FQNNGV. V lost 1 base, J lost 3 bases, and 10 bases lay in between. There are 15 residues in the CDR3. DNA for the CDR3: TGTGCCAGCAGCTTAGGTCAGGGTCACAATCAGCCCCAGCATTTT. Translating it yields CASSLGQGHNQPQHF.

For this clone: This specimen includes other DNA sequences encoding the same CDR3. The rearrangement uses TRBV5-1 and TRBJ2-1, with TRBD2 matching over 9 bases. V was clipped by 5 bases and J by 3 bases; unmatched bases: 6. There are 15 residues in the CDR3. The germline V gene has CDR1 SGHRS and CDR2 YFSETQ. The CDR3 DNA is TGCGCCAGCAGTTCCGGGACTAGCAGCTACAATGAGCAGTTCTTC. Its translation is CASSSGTSSYNEQFF.

V is TRBV2 and J is TRBJ2-7; D ambiguous. The CDR3 loop spans 13 amino acids. V dropped 8 bases and J dropped 0 bases, with 11 bases sitting between them. Germline loops: CDR1 SNHLY, CDR2 FYNNEI. CDR3 sequence reads: CASALLLSYEQYF. The CDR3 DNA is TGTGCCAGCGCCCTCCTACTCTCCTACGAGCAGTACTTC.

This sequence joins TRBV29-1 and TRBJ2-7; 8 bases match TRBD1. The CDR3 has 13 residues. The V segment lost 3 bases and the J segment 2 bases; nucleotides outside the gene matches: 3. CDR1 SQVTM and CDR2 ANQGSEA come from the germline V gene. This CDR3 is CSVEGTGTYEQYF. As DNA, the CDR3 is TGCAGCGTTGAGGGGACAGGCACCTACGAGCAGTACTTC.

This clone turned up a few times. The CDR3 region is CASSLVFSGLSGELFF. For the CDR3, the DNA is TGCGCCAGCAGCTTGGTATTTTCAGGGCTCTCCGGGGAGCTGTTTTTT. J is TRBJ2-2 and V is TRBV5-1; weak D call: TRBD1 (5 bases). V was pared by 0 bases and J by 6 bases, with 15 bases between. Per germline, CDR1 SGHRS and CDR2 YFSETQ. The CDR3 is 16 residues long.

This clone was seen more than once but under ten times. The chain recombines TRBV29-1 with TRBJ1-3; no firm D call. V lost 6 bases to trimming and J lost 0 bases, with 9 bases between them. Germline V lookup: CDR1 SQVTM, CDR2 ANQGSEA. The CDR3 is made up of 13 amino acids. The chain's CDR3 is CSVTASSGNTIYF. The CDR3 DNA reads TGCAGCGTCACAGCCAGCTCTGGAAACACCATATATTTT.

The chain uses TRBV9 and TRBJ1-2; TRBD1 agrees at 9 bases. CDR3 length equals 14 residues. CDR1 and CDR2 from the germline V gene are SGDLS and YYNGEE. V was clipped by 4 bases and J by 4 bases; unmatched bases: 5. CDR3 DNA: TGTGCCAGCAGCCCTGGGACAGGGACCTATGGCTACACCTTC. Protein sequence: CASSPGTGTYGYTF.

This rearrangement joins TRBV20-1 to TRBJ2-6; 7 nucleotides line up with TRBD1. V dropped 3 bases and J dropped 0; count of bases not matched to a gene: 8. The CDR3 totals 17 residues. CDR1 is DFQATT, CDR2 SNEGSKA, per germline (reference sequence). The CDR3 region is CSASPGQDLSGANVLTF. Here the CDR3 DNA reads TGCAGTGCTAGTCCCGGACAGGACCTCTCTGGGGCCAACGTCCTGACTTTC.

The genes are TRBV28 and TRBJ1-2, with a tentative D call TRBD1 (5 bases). V dropped 4 bases and J dropped 4 bases, with 16 bases sitting between them. From germline, CDR1 is MDHEN and CDR2 SYDVKM. The CDR3 totals 15 residues. This CDR3 reads CASSYANPGAYGYTF. The CDR3 region has the DNA TGTGCCAGCAGTTACGCCAATCCTGGGGCCTATGGCTACACCTTC.

The chain employs TRBV9 and TRBJ2-2; D unclear. This CDR3 has 12 amino acids. V lost 3 bases and J 6 bases, leaving 6 bases between the germline ends. The germline V gene has CDR1 SGDLS and CDR2 YYNGEE. CDR3 amino acids: CASSALPGELFF. The CDR3 DNA reads as TGTGCCAGCAGCGCACTACCCGGGGAGCTGTTTTTT.

This chain links TRBV7-3 with TRBJ1-5, with D uncertain. Germline V CDR1 and CDR2: SGHTA, FQGTGA. The V gene lost 1 base and the J gene lost 4 bases, with 5 bases spanning the gap. The CDR3 covers 13 residues. The CDR3 nucleotides are TGTGCCAGCAGCTTAAATCTAAATCAGCCCCAGCATTTT. Protein: CASSLNLNQPQHF.

The chain is built from TRBV7-9 and TRBJ1-1; D call uncertain. Germline CDR1 is SEHNR and CDR2 is FQNEAQ (reference sequence). Trimming stripped 5 bases from V and 2 bases from J, with 15 bases between. There are 15 residues in the CDR3. CDR3 in DNA: TGTGCCAGCAGCCTCGGAAAACGGAGCAACACTGAAGCTTTCTTT. Translating gives CASSLGKRSNTEAFF.

This clone was observed a few times. This chain uses TRBV7-2 with TRBJ1-1; 7 bases align to TRBD1. Losses at the gene ends were 3 bases for V and 4 bases for J; bases not matched to a gene: 11. This CDR3 has 16 amino acids. Germline values: CDR1 SGHTA, CDR2 FQGNSA. CDR3 DNA: TGTGCCAGCAGCTTTTCTCCAGGGGCAGGGGGCACTGAAGCTTTCTTT. As protein: CASSFSPGAGGTEAFF.

This clone was recorded only once. The chain links TRBV3-1 (or the pseudogene TRBV3-2) to TRBJ1-4; TRBD1 is a possible D gene (5 bases). Trimming shortened V by 4 bases and J by 4 bases, and 10 bases separated the two germline ends. Germline lookup yields CDR1 LGHDT and CDR2 YNNKEL (reference sequence). The CDR3 consists of 14 residues. CDR3 nucleotides: TGTGCCAGCAGCCTCCGGGGGAGTAATGAAAAACTGTTTTTT. Protein: CASSLRGSNEKLFF.

The rearrangement joins TRBV7-6 to TRBJ2-5, with 10 nucleotides matching TRBD2. The CDR3 consists of 20 residues. Germline V gene data show CDR1 as SGHVS and CDR2 as FNYEAQ. The V segment lost 1 base and the J segment 0 bases; nucleotides outside the gene matches: 14. The CDR3 nucleotides read TGTGCCAGCAGCTTAGGGGGAGGGTGGGGGACTAGCGACTACCAAGAGACCCAGTACTTC. Its protein is CASSLGGGWGTSDYQETQYF.

The chain links TRBV27 to TRBJ2-7; D gene uncertain. CDR1 is MNHEY and CDR2 is SMNVEV in the germline V gene (reference sequence). This CDR3 comprises 15 residues. V lost 5 bases and J 0 bases, leaving 14 bases between the germline ends. In DNA, the CDR3 is TGTGCCAGCAGTCCTATTGGGTGGGCCTCCTACGAGCAGTACTTC. Amino acid sequence: CASSPIGWASYEQYF.

The rearrangement links TRBV28 to TRBJ1-5; D remains ambiguous. V was clipped by 1 base and J by 3 bases, with 7 bases between them. Germline V gene data show CDR1 as MDHEN and CDR2 as SYDVKM. The CDR3 has 14 residues. The CDR3 protein is CASSLSQHNQPQHF. The DNA for the CDR3 is TGTGCCAGCAGTTTATCACAGCACAATCAGCCCCAGCATTTT.

This chain uses TRBV2 with TRBJ2-3; TRBD1 aligns across 9 bases. V was clipped by 3 bases and J by 4 bases; unmatched bases: 5. The CDR3 has 15 amino acids. Germline V gene sequence: CDR1 SNHLY, CDR2 FYNNEI. CDR3 loop: CASSDADRGADTQYF. The CDR3 nucleotides are TGTGCCAGCAGTGATGCGGACAGGGGAGCAGATACGCAGTATTTT.

The gene calls are TRBV11-2 and TRBJ1-2, with D unclear. Germline loops: CDR1 SGHAT, CDR2 FQNNGV. Trimming took 0 bases from V and 2 from J, leaving 4 bases between them. This CDR3 has 13 residues. CDR3 region: CASSLDMNYGYTF. CDR3 nucleotides: TGTGCCAGCAGCTTAGATATGAACTATGGCTACACCTTC.

About this clone itself: This CDR3 is also generated by other DNA sequences in the sample. V and J are TRBV7-2 and TRBJ1-2; 7 positions match TRBD1. The germline V gene encodes CDR1 SGHTA and CDR2 FQGNSA. This CDR3 region has 13 residues. Trimming cost V 4 bases and J 5 bases; bases outside gene matches: 4. The CDR3 here is CASSSGQNYGYTF. The CDR3 region has the DNA TGTGCCAGCAGCTCGGGACAGAATTATGGCTACACCTTC.

The V and J genes are TRBV18 and TRBJ2-7; 7 nucleotides align to TRBD1. From germline, CDR1 is KGHSH and CDR2 LQKENI. V shed 3 bases and J 0 bases; nucleotides not matched to a gene: 8. CDR3 length equals 16 residues. The CDR3: CASSPTTGQSSYEQYF. The CDR3 DNA is TGTGCCAGCTCACCGACGACAGGGCAAAGCTCCTACGAGCAGTACTTC.

This rearrangement joins TRBV2 to TRBJ2-5; 7 nucleotides line up with TRBD1. Trimming cost V 6 bases and J 2 bases; bases outside gene matches: 3. Germline CDR1 is SNHLY and CDR2 is FYNNEI. The CDR3 has 13 residues. The CDR3 sequence: CASRGQLQETQYF. CDR3 DNA sequence: TGTGCCAGCAGGGGACAGTTGCAAGAGACCCAGTACTTC.

The genes are TRBV24-1 and TRBJ2-7; possibly TRBD2 for D (5 bases). Germline V gives CDR1 KGHDR, CDR2 SFDVKD. V dropped 5 bases and J dropped 0 bases, with 7 bases sitting between them. The CDR3 length is 13 residues. CDR3 bases: TGTGCCACCAGTGGAGACTACTCCTACGAGCAGTACTTC. This encodes CATSGDYSYEQYF.

This chain uses TRBV7-7 with TRBJ2-5, with TRBD2 matching over 8 bases. V lost 5 bases and J lost 5; bases outside the gene matches: 4. CDR1 and CDR2 (germline): SSHAT, FNYEAQ (reference sequence). The CDR3 is made up of 13 amino acids. CDR3 coding DNA: TGTGCCAGCAGCCAGCGGGAGCGTGAGACCCAGTACTTC. Translated: CASSQRERETQYF. The variable domain in full, completed from reference TRBV7-7 and TRBJ2-5, reads GAGVSQSPRYKVTKRGQDVTLRCDPISSHATLYWYQQALGQGPEFLTYFNYEAQPDKSGLPSDRFSAERPEGSISTLTIQRTEQRDSAMYRCASSQRERETQYFGPGTRLLVL.

This rearrangement joins TRBV5-4 to TRBJ2-3; TRBD2 matches at 11 bases. Trimming cost V 4 bases and J 8 bases; bases outside gene matches: 9. The CDR3 runs 15 residues. CDR1 and CDR2 from the germline V gene are SGHNT and YYREEE (reference sequence). This CDR3 is CASSPGTSGGGTQYF. DNA of the CDR3: TGTGCCAGCAGCCCTGGGACTAGCGGTGGGGGTACGCAGTATTTT.

V usage is TRBV19 and J usage is TRBJ2-7, with 15 bases lining up with TRBD2. Germline V gene sequence: CDR1 LNHDA, CDR2 SQIVND (reference sequence). There are 18 residues in the CDR3. With V trimmed by 3 bases and J by 2 bases, 8 bases remained unmatched. The DNA of the CDR3 is TGTGCCAGTAGTATGGGACTAGCGGGAGGTCTCCTACCCTACGAGCAGTACTTC. Protein: CASSMGLAGGLLPYEQYF.

In its sample, this clone was seen a few times. This rearrangement joins TRBV9 to TRBJ2-3; 12 bases map to TRBD2. There are 19 residues in the CDR3. V shed 0 bases and J 7 bases; nucleotides not matched to a gene: 15. Germline lookup yields CDR1 SGDLS and CDR2 YYNGEE. For the CDR3, the DNA is TGTGCCAGCAGCGTAGGACTGGGCCCCCTAGCGGGAGGGCAAAATACGCAGTATTTT. Protein product: CASSVGLGPLAGGQNTQYF.

The count of this clone is one. The chain is built from TRBV24-1 and TRBJ2-3; 7 nucleotides agree with TRBD2. Trimming removed 0 bases from V and 4 bases from J; junction bases left unmatched: 9. Germline CDR1 KGHDR, CDR2 SFDVKD. The CDR3 has 17 residues. The CDR3 sequence: CATSDLRTGGGSDTQYF. The CDR3 nucleotides read TGTGCCACCAGTGATTTGAGAACGGGAGGAGGGTCAGATACGCAGTATTTT.

The chain employs TRBV7-2 and TRBJ2-2; 14 bases agree with TRBD2. The trim removed 0 bases at V and 4 bases at J, leaving 7 bases unmatched. This CDR3 has 19 amino acids. Germline loops: CDR1 SGHTA, CDR2 FQGNSA. CDR3 DNA: TGTGCCAGCAGCTTAGCAGCGACTAGCGGGAGGGACCTCACCGGGGAGCTGTTTTTT. Protein product: CASSLAATSGRDLTGELFF.

J is TRBJ1-5 and V is TRBV2, with TRBD1 matching 10 bases. Germline CDR1 is SNHLY and CDR2 is FYNNEI. V lost 8 bases to trimming and J lost 6 bases; unmatched junction nucleotides: 4. This CDR3 has 13 residues. The CDR3 DNA reads TGTGCCAGCGACAGGGGGCCGGGTCAGCCCCAGCATTTT. Translation gives CASDRGPGQPQHF.

This clone showed up just a few times. This chain uses TRBV10-3 with TRBJ1-1; 8 nucleotides line up with TRBD1. The length of the CDR3 is 19 residues. V trimming: 3 bases; J trimming: 4 bases; junction bases outside the gene matches: 19. Germline loops: CDR1 ENHRY, CDR2 SYGVKD. The CDR3 DNA reads as TGTGCCATCAGTGACAAGGACAGGGCGGGATCGGTTTGGCGCACTGAAGCTTTCTTT. The encoded protein is CAISDKDRAGSVWRTEAFF.